Listed here are 5 T cell receptor beta chains from one sample, sequenced in a study of persistence of HIV-infected CD4 T cells. An overlapping HIV-1 Gag peptide pool stimulated these cells at roughly 1 ug/peptide/mL. CD40L/CD69 double-negative CD45RO-high memory CD4+ T cells were collected. This was the immunoSEQ version 4 assay in survey mode. The assay was immunoSEQ multiplex PCR, and TCRdb's table has in-frame clones only and misses some. The table lists just under 65,000 clones, about 81% of them singletons. Antigens for these TCRs are unknown. The starting material was CD4+ T cells sorted from PBMCs after roughly 18-hour stimulation, obtained from a patient who received antiretroviral therapy. The origin of the receptors is an adult man with HIV who was CMV-seropositive.

This rearrangement joins TRBV3-1 (or the pseudogene TRBV3-2) to TRBJ1-1; 7 nucleotides line up with TRBD1. This CDR3 has 15 residues. V shed 4 bases, J shed 0 bases, and the junction held 5 bases outside the gene matches. Germline CDR1 LGHDT, CDR2 YNNKEL (reference sequence). CDR3: CASSPRQGLNTEAFF. CDR3 nucleotide sequence: TGTGCCAGCAGCCCTAGACAGGGATTGAACACTGAAGCTTTCTTT.

This chain connects TRBV19 to TRBJ1-1; 8 bases match TRBD1. The CDR3 sequence is 16 residues long. V was pared by 4 bases and J by 1 base, with 8 bases of the junction left unmatched. Per germline, CDR1 LNHDA and CDR2 SQIVND (reference sequence). CDR3: CASSTGTGGWNTEAFF. The DNA for the CDR3 is TGTGCCAGTAGTACGGGGACAGGAGGGTGGAACACTGAAGCTTTCTTT.

V is TRBV3-1 (or the pseudogene TRBV3-2) and J is TRBJ2-1, with 9 positions matching TRBD1. Looked up from germline, CDR1 is LGHDT and CDR2 is YNNKEL (reference sequence). This CDR3 comprises 15 residues. V lost 4 bases and J lost 1; bases outside the gene matches: 2. CDR3 protein: CASSPTGGSYNEQFF. The CDR3, as DNA: TGTGCCAGCAGCCCGACAGGGGGGTCCTACAATGAGCAGTTCTTC.

The V call is TRBV27, the J call TRBJ1-1; D gene uncertain. The V end lost 2 bases, the J end lost 6 bases, and 10 bases lay between the germline ends. The CDR3 has 13 amino acids. Looked up from germline, CDR1 is MNHEY and CDR2 is SMNVEV (reference sequence). The CDR3 DNA is TGTGCCAGCAGTTTAAGCCGTATCTCTGAAGCTTTCTTT. It specifies CASSLSRISEAFF.

The rearrangement links TRBV19 to TRBJ1-4, with TRBD1 matching 8 bases. Germline-derived CDR1 and CDR2 are LNHDA and SQIVND (reference sequence). V lost 7 bases to trimming and J lost 8 bases; unmatched junction nucleotides: 6. There are 13 residues in the CDR3. In DNA form, the CDR3 reads TGTGCCAGTAACAGGGGGGTCGGAGAAAAACTGTTTTTT. Its protein is CASNRGVGEKLFF.